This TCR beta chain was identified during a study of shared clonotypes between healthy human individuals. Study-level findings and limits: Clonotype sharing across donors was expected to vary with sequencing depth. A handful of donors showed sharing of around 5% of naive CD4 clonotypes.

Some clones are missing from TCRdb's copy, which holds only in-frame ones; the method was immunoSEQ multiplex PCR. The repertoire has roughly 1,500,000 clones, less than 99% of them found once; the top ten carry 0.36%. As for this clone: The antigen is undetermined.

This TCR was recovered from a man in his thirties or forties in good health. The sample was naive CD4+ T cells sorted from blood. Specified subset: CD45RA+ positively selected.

The CDR3 region is CASIEGTASGNTIYF. The CDR3 DNA follows: TGCGCCAGCATTGAAGGGACAGCGTCTGGAAACACCATATATTTT. This chain uses TRBV10-2 with TRBJ1-3; 7 positions match TRBD1. This CDR3 comprises 15 residues. V shed 7 bases, J shed 1 base, and the junction held 7 bases outside the gene matches. The V gene's germline CDR1 is WSHSY and CDR2 SAAADI.